This TCR beta chain stems from a study of blood T cell repertoires in COVID-19. Study-wide background: The United States, Italy and Spain supplied acute and convalescent COVID-19 samples. In each case, the material was cDNA or gDNA derived from T cells, B-cell-depleted T cells, or PBMCs.

CDR3 length: 14 residues. From germline, CDR1 is SGHNT and CDR2 YYREEE (reference sequence). J gave up 8 bases and V 2 bases, and 8 bases lay outside the gene matches. Profiling relied on immunoSEQ multiplex PCR, and the TCRdb table lists in-frame clones only, not all of them. The data contain some 50,000 clones, about 84% of them singletons. The chain recombines TRBV5-4 with TRBJ1-2; 8 bases line up with TRBD1. The TCR was taken from an older woman with acute or convalescent COVID-19. The sample taken for sequencing was peripheral blood. The CDR3 is CASSFARGQEGYTF. The CDR3 DNA sequence: TGTGCCAGCAGCTTCGCCAGGGGGCAGGAGGGCTACACCTTC.